This T cell receptor (beta chain) derives from a study of shared clonotypes between healthy human individuals. Overall study findings and caveats: The sole specimen, blood, was sampled, and tissue repertoires likely differ.

A word on this clone: What it binds is not known.

Original methodology: Sequence data from immunoSEQ were junction-only and lacked quality scores; consequently, filtering differed. Clones were read by immunoSEQ multiplex PCR, and TCRdb kept only the in-frame ones, dropping some. The V and J calls and clone size are taken from that table; D and trimming were inferred from the DNA. The sample holds under 2.5 million clones; approximately 90% are singletons and the top ten take around 0.35%. Germline V gene lookup returns CDR1 SGDLS and CDR2 YYNGEE. The CDR3 runs to 16 residues. V was clipped by 2 bases and J by 4 bases; unmatched bases: 8. The chain employs TRBV9 and TRBJ2-2, with TRBD2 matching over 7 bases. The receptor was isolated from a man aged 18 to 35 in good health. Some clones in this sample may be carry-over from other donors' samples. The specimen sequenced was naive CD4+ T cells from PBMCs. As to subset: CD45RA+ positively selected. In nucleotides, the CDR3 is TGTGCCAGCAGCGTTCTTCCGGGGACTACCACCGGGGAGCTGTTTTTT. This translates into CASSVLPGTTTGELFF.